This T cell receptor beta chain derives from a study of beta chain features in type 1 diabetes. Overall study results and limits: TCRB repertoires of naive, central memory and Treg cells appeared more similar among patients than among healthy donors.

Comments on this clone: The antigen remains unidentified.

This CDR3 spans 14 amino acids. The germline gives CDR1 MDHEN, CDR2 SYDVKM. Trimming shortened V by 5 bases and J by 5 bases, and 15 bases separated the two germline ends. cDNA synthesis used the whole RNA isolate, giving expressed TCRB sequences. Data came from immunoSEQ multiplex PCR; TCRdb stores just in-frame clones and leaves some out. The sample lists 350,000 to 400,000 clones; over 12% were seen once. V is TRBV28 and J is TRBJ2-5; possibly TRBD1 for D (5 bases). The sequencing sample was made of naive CD4+ T cells from blood. The clonotype comes from a woman aged 18-29 years in good health. The CDR3 DNA is TGTGCCAGCAGTCTGGACAACCTCAGGGAGACCCAGTACTTC. It yields the protein CASSLDNLRETQYF.